The 9 T cell receptor beta chains presented below share a single source sample, sequenced in a study of human T cells and chemical hapten exposure (TCRdb year 2021). The meaning of the sample's time point label: pre-sensitization, week 0. The treatment or condition tag for this specimen amounts to: therapeutic diphenylcyclopropenone sensitization with weekly scalp DPC. Unfractionated whole blood was collected in Tempus Blood RNA tubes, and total RNA was extracted from that blood. The library came from RACE. The sequencer was a NextSeq 500. TCRdb cleaned the public reads at Q25 with fastp, built clones with MiXCR and kept in-frame beta chains. A single entry per CDR3 protein holds the most common genes and DNA from its merged rows. The sample table shows some 36,000 distinct CDR3 sequences, and approximately 10% are seen once. The ten most abundant clones make up less than 35% of the sample. This material consisted of whole blood, taken in connection with sensitization to the hapten diphenylcyclopropenone (DPC). These TCRs come from a man in his fifties or sixties with alopecia areata. Some clones in this sample may be carry-over from other donors' samples.

This clonotype was seen many times. The rearrangement uses TRBV2 and TRBJ2-3, with D perhaps TRBD2 (5 bases). Germline values: CDR1 SNHLY, CDR2 FYNNEI. V lost 10 bases to trimming and J lost 0 bases, with 11 bases between them. This CDR3 has 13 amino acids. Here the CDR3 reads CATYRGSTDTQYF. CDR3 coding DNA: TGTGCCACATATCGGGGTAGCACAGATACGCAGTATTTT. Drawing the rest from reference TRBV2 and TRBJ2-3, the complete variable domain is EPEVTQTPSHQVTQMGQEVILRCVPISNHLYFYWYRQILGQKVEFLVSFYNNEISEKSEIFDDQFSVERPDGSNFTLKIRSTKLEDSAMYFCATYRGSTDTQYFGPGTRLTVL.

This chain links TRBV7-3 with TRBJ2-5; D might be TRBD2 (5 bases). Trimming took off 4 bases at V and 6 bases at J, with 6 bases between the two ends. Germline V CDR1 and CDR2: SGHTA, FQGTGA. This CDR3 has 11 amino acids. The CDR3 DNA follows: TGTGCCAGCAGCTCGGGGAAGACCCAGTACTTC. Its protein is CASSSGKTQYF. Filled out from reference TRBV7-3 and TRBJ2-5, the complete variable domain reads GAGVSQTPSNKVTEKGKYVELRCDPISGHTALYWYRQSLGQGPEFLIYFQGTGAADDSGLPNDRFFAVRPEGSVSTLKIQRTERGDSAVYLCASSSGKTQYFGPGTRLLVL.

Worth noting for this clonotype: A much larger clone differs by one base, so this may be a read error. The rearrangement uses TRBV27 and TRBJ2-5, with 7 positions matching TRBD1. Germline V gene lookup returns CDR1 MNHEY and CDR2 SMNVEV (reference sequence). This CDR3 is built from 14 residues. Here the CDR3 DNA reads TGTGCCAGCAGTATCCGGACAGGCCGAGAGTCCCAGTACTTC. This gives the protein CASSIRTGRESQYF.

This chain joins TRBV28 and TRBJ2-5; 10 bases fit TRBD2. Trimming removed 3 bases from V and 6 bases from J; junction bases left unmatched: 4. The CDR3 has 14 amino acids. Germline lookup yields CDR1 MDHEN and CDR2 SYDVKM. The DNA of the CDR3 is TGTGCCAGCAGTTTGACTAGCGGGCAGAAGACCCAGTACTTC. Its protein product is CASSLTSGQKTQYF.

The gene calls are TRBV6-6 and TRBJ1-1; the D is unclear. CDR3 length: 12 residues. Germline CDR1 MNHNY, CDR2 SVGAGI (reference sequence). V lost 9 bases, J lost 3 bases, and 11 bases lay in between. The DNA of the CDR3 is TGTGCCAGTACGAAGTGGGACACTGAAGCTTTCTTT. Translating it yields CASTKWDTEAFF.

V usage is TRBV24-1 and J usage is TRBJ2-2; 7 bases map to TRBD1. Germline-derived CDR1 and CDR2 are KGHDR and SFDVKD. V lost 9 bases to trimming and J lost 3 bases; unmatched junction nucleotides: 6. CDR3 length: 14 amino acids. The CDR3 is CATLTTGYTGELFF. As DNA, the CDR3 is TGTGCCACCCTAACGACAGGGTACACCGGGGAGCTGTTTTTT.

The sample holds a few counts of this clonotype. This rearrangement joins TRBV7-2 to TRBJ2-1; D is undetermined. The CDR3 is made up of 12 amino acids. Deletions cut 1 base from V and 10 bases from J, with 8 bases between. The germline V gene encodes CDR1 SGHTA and CDR2 FQGNSA. The CDR3 bases are TGTGCCAGCAGCTTAGAGGTGGCCGAGCAGTTCTTC. It is translated as CASSLEVAEQFF.

The rearrangement uses TRBV5-4 and TRBJ2-7; D unclear. Germline V gene sequence: CDR1 SGHNT, CDR2 YYREEE (reference sequence). V dropped 0 bases and J dropped 3 bases, with 4 bases sitting between them. This CDR3 region has 12 residues. CDR3 coding DNA: TGTGCCAGCAGCTTGGCCCTCTACGAGCAGTACTTC. Translating gives CASSLALYEQYF.

This clonotype was detected ten times or more. The chain carries TRBV20-1 and TRBJ2-5; a weak D match, TRBD2 (6 bases). Per germline, CDR1 DFQATT and CDR2 SNEGSKA (reference sequence). The CDR3 length is 11 residues. The CDR3 region has the DNA TGCACCCCGGGACTTCAAGAGACCCAGTACTTC. It encodes CTPGLQETQYF.